This T cell receptor beta chain is drawn from a study of breast tumors, draining lymph nodes, adjacent tissues. Overall study results and limits: That most tumor T cells come from lymph nodes remained unproven. Luminal-like breast cancer showed significantly higher tumor–nontumor repertoire similarity than basal-like. Tumor TCR diversity was below lymph nodes but above nontumor tissue. Data fit most tumor T cells coming from lymph node, expanding in tumor.

In TCRdb, the multiplex PCR reads were re-called with MiXCR into one record per CDR3 protein. The sample yields some 100,000 distinct CDR3 sequences, about 20% seen once. The CDR3 length is 14 residues. V was cut by 5 bases and J by 4 bases, with 12 bases left in between. In germline, CDR1 is SNHLY, CDR2 FYNNEI. The lymph nodes were axillary draining lymph nodes from breast cancer patients. Details on this clonotype: Its cognate antigen is unknown.

The receptor comes from a female donor with breast cancer. Some clones in this sample may be carry-over from other donors' samples. The sample was axillary lymph node tissue. The gene calls are TRBV2 and TRBJ1-5; maybe TRBD1 (6 bases). Here the CDR3 DNA reads TGTGCCAGCAGTACAGGGTTAGAAAATCAGCCCCAGCATTTT. Its protein product is CASSTGLENQPQHF.